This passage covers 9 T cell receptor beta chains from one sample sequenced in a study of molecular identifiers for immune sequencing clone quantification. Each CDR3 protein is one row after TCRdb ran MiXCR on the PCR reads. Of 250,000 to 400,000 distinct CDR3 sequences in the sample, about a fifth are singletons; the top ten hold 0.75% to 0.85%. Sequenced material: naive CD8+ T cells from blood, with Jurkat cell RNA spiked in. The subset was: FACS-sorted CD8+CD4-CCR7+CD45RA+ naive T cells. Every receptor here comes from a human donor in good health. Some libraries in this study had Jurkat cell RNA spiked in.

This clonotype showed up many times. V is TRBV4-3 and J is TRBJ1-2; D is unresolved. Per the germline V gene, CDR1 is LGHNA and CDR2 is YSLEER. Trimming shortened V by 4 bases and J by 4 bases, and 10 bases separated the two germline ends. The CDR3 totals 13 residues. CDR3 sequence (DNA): TGCGCCAGCAGCCCAGAGCGGAGCTATGGCTACACCTTC. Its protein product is CASSPERSYGYTF.

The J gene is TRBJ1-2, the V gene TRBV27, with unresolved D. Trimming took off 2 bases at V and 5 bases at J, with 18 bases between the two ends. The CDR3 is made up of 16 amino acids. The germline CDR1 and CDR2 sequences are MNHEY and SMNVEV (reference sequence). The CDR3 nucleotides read TGTGCCAGCAGTTTAGCCCCTCCGTGGGGTATTTATGGCTACACCTTC. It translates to CASSLAPPWGIYGYTF.

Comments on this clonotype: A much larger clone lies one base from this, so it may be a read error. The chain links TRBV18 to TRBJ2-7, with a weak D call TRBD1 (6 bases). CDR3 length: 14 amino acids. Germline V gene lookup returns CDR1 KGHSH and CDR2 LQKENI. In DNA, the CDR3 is TGTGCCAGCTCACCAGACAGGCCAACCTACGGGCAGTACTTC. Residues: CASSPDRPTYGQYF.

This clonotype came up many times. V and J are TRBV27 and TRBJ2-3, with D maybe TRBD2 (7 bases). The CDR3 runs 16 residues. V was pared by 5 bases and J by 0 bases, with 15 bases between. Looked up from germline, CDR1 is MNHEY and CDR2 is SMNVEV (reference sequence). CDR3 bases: TGTGCCAGCAGTGCCTGGGGGGGCGATAGCACAGATACGCAGTATTTT. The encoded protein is CASSAWGGDSTDTQYF.

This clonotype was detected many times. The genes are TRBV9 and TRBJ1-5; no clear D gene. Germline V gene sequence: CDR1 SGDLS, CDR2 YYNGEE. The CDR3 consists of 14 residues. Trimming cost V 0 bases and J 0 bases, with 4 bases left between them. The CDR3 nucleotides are TGTGCCAGCAGCGTAGGAGATAGCAATCAGCCCCAGCATTTT. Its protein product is CASSVGDSNQPQHF. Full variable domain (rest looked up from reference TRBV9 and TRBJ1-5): DSGVTQTPKHLITATGQRVTLRCSPRSGDLSVYWYQQSLDQGLQFLIQYYNGEERAKGNILERFSAQQFPDLHSELNLSSLELGDSALYFCASSVGDSNQPQHFGDGTRLSIL.

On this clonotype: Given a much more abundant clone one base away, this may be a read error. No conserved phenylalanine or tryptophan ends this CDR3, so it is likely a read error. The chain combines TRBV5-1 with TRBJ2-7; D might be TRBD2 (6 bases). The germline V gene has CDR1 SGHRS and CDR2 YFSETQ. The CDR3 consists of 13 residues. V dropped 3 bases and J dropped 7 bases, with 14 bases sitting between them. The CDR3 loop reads CASSWGTSREQYL. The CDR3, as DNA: TGCGCCAGCAGCTGGGGGACTTCTCGGGAGCAGTACCTC.

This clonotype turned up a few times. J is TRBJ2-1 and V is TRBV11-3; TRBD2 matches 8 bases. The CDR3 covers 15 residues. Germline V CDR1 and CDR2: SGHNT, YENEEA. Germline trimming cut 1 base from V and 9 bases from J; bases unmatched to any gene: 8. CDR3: CASSLASSGIGEQFF. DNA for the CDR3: TGTGCCAGCAGCTTAGCGAGTAGCGGGATAGGTGAGCAGTTCTTC.

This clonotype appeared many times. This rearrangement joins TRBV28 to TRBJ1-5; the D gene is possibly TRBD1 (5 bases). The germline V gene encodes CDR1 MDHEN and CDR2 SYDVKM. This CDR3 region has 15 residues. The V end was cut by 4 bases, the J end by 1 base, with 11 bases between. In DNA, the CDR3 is TGTGCCAGCAGTTACCAGGGATACAGCAATCAGCCCCAGCATTTT. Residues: CASSYQGYSNQPQHF. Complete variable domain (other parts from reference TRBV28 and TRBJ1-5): DVKVTQSSRYLVKRTGEKVFLECVQDMDHENMFWYRQDPGLGLRLIYFSYDVKMKEKGDIPEGYSVSREKKERFSLILESASTNQTSMYLCASSYQGYSNQPQHFGDGTRLSIL.

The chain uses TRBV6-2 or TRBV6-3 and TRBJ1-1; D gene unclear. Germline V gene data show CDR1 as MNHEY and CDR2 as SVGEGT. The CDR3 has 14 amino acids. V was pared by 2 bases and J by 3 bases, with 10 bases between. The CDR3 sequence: CASSYGDWDTEAFF. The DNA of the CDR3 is TGTGCCAGCAGTTACGGTGACTGGGACACTGAAGCTTTCTTT.